These T cell receptor beta chains were read from a single sample in a study of beta chain features in type 1 diabetes. Sequencing used immunoSEQ multiplex PCR; TCRdb keeps in-frame clones, though not all of them. The repertoire consists of 120,000 to 150,000 clones, with 8.5% to 12% occurring once and the leading ten covering approximately 1.3%. The specimen was naive CD4+ T cells from blood. The receptor source for this set is a man aged 18-30 years in good health. Each CDR3 is given with its conserved first and last residue. D genes are given only for firm matches. Size is stated for part of the rows, as once, few or many counts, or as a class when the clone is expanded.

J gene	V gene	clone size	D gene	CDR3 protein	CDR3 DNA
TRBJ1-3	TRBV7-8	.	.	CASSPWGRGNTIYF	TGTGCCAGCAGCCCCTGGGGGCGTGGAAACACCATATATTTT
TRBJ2-3	TRBV9	few	TRBD1	CASSVGAGGPDTQYF	TGTGCCAGCAGCGTAGGGGCAGGGGGACCGGATACGCAGTATTTT
TRBJ2-2	TRBV4-3	few	.	CASSQGRVTGELFF	TGCGCCAGCAGCCAAGGCAGGGTTACCGGGGAGCTGTTTTTT
TRBJ2-1	TRBV2	.	.	CASSGDRNNEQFF	TGTGCCAGCAGTGGCGACAGAAACAATGAGCAGTTCTTC
TRBJ1-5	TRBV5-5	few	.	CASSSQPATAYNQPQHF	TGTGCCAGCAGCTCACAACCCGCGACAGCCTACAATCAGCCCCAGCATTTT
TRBJ2-5	TRBV7-3	.	TRBD2	CASSLTRGAQETQYF	TGTGCCAGCAGCTTAACGCGGGGGGCCCAAGAGACCCAGTACTTC
TRBJ2-5	TRBV2	.	.	CASSEIARQETQYF	TGTGCCAGCAGTGAGATAGCGAGACAAGAGACCCAGTACTTC
TRBJ2-2	TRBV7-9	.	.	CASRFNRGNTGELFF	TGTGCCAGCAGATTTAATAGAGGGAACACCGGGGAGCTGTTTTTT
TRBJ2-3	TRBV6-6	.	TRBD1	CASSLQGSSADTQYF	TGTGCCAGCAGCCTACAGGGGAGTTCGGCAGATACGCAGTATTTT
TRBJ1-2	TRBV7-2	many	.	CATGGANYGYTF	TGTGCCACCGGCGGAGCTAACTATGGCTACACCTTC
TRBJ1-2	TRBV6-6	few	TRBD1	CASTLDRLGYTF	TGTGCCAGCACCCTGGACAGGTTGGGCTACACCTTC
TRBJ2-5	TRBV7-6	few	.	CASSLSGQLKTQYF	TGTGCCAGCAGCTTATCGGGACAATTAAAGACCCAGTACTTC
TRBJ1-2	TRBV2	.	.	CATYSVGGRGDYGYTF	TGTGCCACATATAGTGTGGGGGGTCGGGGGGACTATGGCTACACCTTC
TRBJ2-7	TRBV9	few	TRBD2	CASSPGGASYEQYF	TGTGCCAGCAGCCCGGGGGGGGCCTCCTACGAGCAGTACTTC
TRBJ1-1	TRBV19	.	TRBD1	CASSKGSGTAQMNTEAFF	TGTGCCAGTAGTAAGGGTTCCGGGACAGCACAAATGAACACTGAAGCTTTCTTT
TRBJ2-7	TRBV28	few	TRBD1	CASTTGTGAYEQYF	TGTGCCAGCACGACCGGGACAGGAGCCTACGAGCAGTACTTC
TRBJ2-5	TRBV9	.	TRBD1	CASSPWGQRQETQYF	TGTGCCAGCAGCCCCTGGGGACAGCGACAAGAGACCCAGTACTTC
TRBJ2-1	TRBV6-5	few	.	CASSPPGPYNEQFF	TGTGCCAGCAGTCCCCCGGGTCCCTACAATGAGCAGTTCTTC
TRBJ1-2	TRBV6-6	few	TRBD1	CASRTTWTGEPYGYTF	TGTGCCAGCCGGACTACTTGGACAGGGGAGCCCTATGGCTACACCTTC
TRBJ1-1	TRBV6-4	few	.	CASSNRDTEAFF	TGTGCCAGCAGTAACAGGGACACTGAAGCTTTCTTT
TRBJ2-3	TRBV21-1	.	.	CASINEGQGAPTDTQYF	TGTGCCAGCATCAACGAGGGGCAGGGGGCCCCCACAGATACGCAGTATTTT
TRBJ2-7	TRBV11-3	few	TRBD1	CASSSGTGGYKQYF	TGTGCCAGCAGCTCCGGGACAGGGGGCTATAAGCAGTACTTC
TRBJ2-5	TRBV15	.	.	CATSRDRAGQETQYF	TGTGCCACCAGCAGAGATCGGGCGGGACAAGAGACCCAGTACTTC
TRBJ2-3	TRBV27	few	TRBD2	CASSYGGGTDTQYF	TGTGCCAGCAGTTACGGGGGGGGCACAGATACGCAGTATTTT
TRBJ2-5	TRBV7-2	.	.	CASNPGRRGGLVDETQYF	TGTGCCAGCAACCCCGGCCGGAGGGGGGGTTTGGTGGATGAGACCCAGTACTTC
TRBJ1-6	TRBV18	few	.	CASSPPTGVGYSPLHF	TGTGCCAGCTCACCACCCACAGGAGTGGGATATTCACCCCTCCACTTT
TRBJ1-2	TRBV7-9	many	.	CASSPRAGYTF	TGTGCCAGCAGCCCCAGGGCTGGCTACACCTTC
TRBJ1-5	TRBV21-1	few	.	CASRRQGPYNQPQHF	TGTGCCAGCAGGCGGCAGGGGCCTTACAATCAGCCCCAGCATTTT
TRBJ1-4	TRBV27	few	.	CASSLYRDEKLFF	TGTGCCAGCAGTTTATACAGGGATGAAAAACTGTTTTTT
TRBJ1-6	TRBV2	.	TRBD1	CASRQGAASNSPLHF	TGTGCCAGCAGACAGGGGGCGGCGAGTAATTCACCCCTCCACTTT
TRBJ2-1	TRBV5-4	many	.	CASTRIQGLDEQFF	TGTGCCAGCACTCGGATACAGGGTCTCGATGAGCAGTTCTTC
TRBJ2-3	TRBV21-1	.	.	CASSKLDRRGRSTDTQYF	TGTGCCAGCAGCAAGTTAGATCGGCGGGGACGAAGCACAGATACGCAGTATTTT
TRBJ2-5	TRBV28	.	TRBD2	CASSRLAGEETQYF	TGTGCCAGCAGCCGGCTAGCGGGGGAAGAGACCCAGTACTTC
TRBJ2-1	TRBV28	.	TRBD1	CASSFLQGTLNEQFF	TGTGCCAGCAGTTTCTTACAGGGGACCCTCAATGAGCAGTTCTTC
TRBJ2-7	TRBV7-8	.	.	CASSLASGSYEQYF	TGTGCCAGCAGCTTAGCTTCAGGGTCCTACGAGCAGTACTTC
TRBJ1-2	TRBV7-9	.	TRBD1	CASRKGAEGAGYTF	TGTGCCAGCAGGAAGGGGGCTGAAGGCGCTGGCTACACCTTC
TRBJ1-1	TRBV27	.	TRBD1	CASRLLSGGYMNTEAFF	TGTGCCAGCAGACTACTATCAGGGGGTTACATGAACACTGAAGCTTTCTTT
TRBJ1-3	TRBV19	.	.	CASSDSGGRDTIYF	TGTGCCAGTAGTGACTCAGGAGGAAGGGACACCATATATTTT
TRBJ2-3	TRBV6-5	.	TRBD2	CASMVRGGLTDTQYF	TGTGCCAGCATGGTTCGCGGGGGGCTCACAGATACGCAGTATTTT
TRBJ1-4	TRBV6-1	.	TRBD1	CASSEGAANEKLFF	TGTGCCAGCAGCGAGGGGGCAGCTAATGAAAAACTGTTTTTT
TRBJ2-3	TRBV7-2	.	.	CASSPPGTQYF	TGTGCCAGCAGCCCCCCGGGTACGCAGTATTTT
TRBJ2-1	TRBV7-3	.	TRBD1	CASSSQGQGLSEQFF	TGTGCCAGCAGCTCACAGGGACAGGGGTTGAGTGAGCAGTTCTTC
TRBJ1-5	TRBV4-3	.	.	CASSRQKEGNQPQHF	TGCGCCAGCAGCCGACAGAAAGAAGGCAATCAGCCCCAGCATTTT
TRBJ1-5	TRBV29-1	.	.	CSAQFRVGQPQHF	TGCAGTGCACAGTTCAGGGTCGGGCAGCCCCAGCATTTT
TRBJ2-1	TRBV19	.	TRBD1	CASTRQGIYNEQFF	TGTGCCAGTACCCGACAGGGGATATACAATGAGCAGTTCTTC
TRBJ2-7	TRBV4-1	few	TRBD2	CASSPLVGGSEQYF	TGCGCCAGCAGCCCTCTCGTCGGGGGGAGTGAGCAGTACTTC
TRBJ2-1	TRBV7-2	few	.	CASSRDTGTYNEQFF	TGTGCCAGCAGCAGGGACACCGGAACCTACAATGAGCAGTTCTTC
TRBJ1-3	TRBV15	.	.	CATSRAGAGNTIYF	TGTGCCACCAGCAGAGCAGGGGCTGGAAACACCATATATTTT
TRBJ2-6	TRBV7-8	few	TRBD1	CASSLTGGGTGANVLTF	TGTGCCAGCAGCTTGACAGGGGGCGGTACTGGGGCCAACGTCCTGACTTTC